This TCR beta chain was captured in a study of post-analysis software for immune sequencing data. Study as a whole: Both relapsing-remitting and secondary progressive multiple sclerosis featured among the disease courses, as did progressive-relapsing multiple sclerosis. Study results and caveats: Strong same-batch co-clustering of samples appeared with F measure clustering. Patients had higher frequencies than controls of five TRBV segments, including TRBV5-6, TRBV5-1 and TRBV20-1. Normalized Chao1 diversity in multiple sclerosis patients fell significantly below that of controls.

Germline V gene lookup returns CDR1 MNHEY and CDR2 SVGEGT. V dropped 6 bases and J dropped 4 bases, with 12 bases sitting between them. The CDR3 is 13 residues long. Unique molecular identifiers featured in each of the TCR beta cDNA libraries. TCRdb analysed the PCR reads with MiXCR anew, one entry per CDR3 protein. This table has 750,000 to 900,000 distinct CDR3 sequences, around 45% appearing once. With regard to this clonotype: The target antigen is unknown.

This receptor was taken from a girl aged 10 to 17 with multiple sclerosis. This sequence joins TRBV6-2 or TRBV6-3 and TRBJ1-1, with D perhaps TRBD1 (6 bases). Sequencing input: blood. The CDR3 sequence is CASRKYRVTEAFF. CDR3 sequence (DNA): TGTGCCAGCAGAAAATACAGGGTCACTGAAGCTTTCTTT.